This T cell receptor beta chain comes out of a study of CD8 T cells in ankylosing spondylitis listed by TCRdb under 2017. For the wider study: The study set out to find disease-linked TCR variants by profiling T cell receptor beta repertoires in ankylosing spondylitis patients and healthy donors. The whole study cohort included about a hundred healthy donors and 25 ankylosing spondylitis patients. Peripheral blood samples were taken, and synovial fluid was additionally collected from ankylosing spondylitis patients.

Study-level results and caveats: Blood from ankylosing spondylitis patients appeared to be characterized by a TCR beta motif composed of roughly eight highly homologous amino acid variants. In peripheral blood, the disease-linked clones were found at relatively low frequencies and had a CD8+ phenotype. Significant enrichment of the disease-linked clones was reported in matched synovial fluid samples from ankylosing spondylitis patients. Some of the motif variants had been reported before in the synovial fluid and blood of reactive arthritis patients, a finding that suggests common disease-initiation mechanisms.

Synovial fluid samples were matched to blood samples from the same ankylosing spondylitis patients. Sequencing instrument: Illumina HiSeq 2500. Quantitative 5'-RACE with molecular barcodes was used to prepare TCR beta libraries. The original methods were these. To identify disease-linked TCR variants, a new computational method was used, one built on a probabilistic model of VDJ rearrangement. Clones were called with MiXCR by TCRdb after fastp trimmed the public reads at Q25, and only in-frame beta chains were retained. For every CDR3 protein sequence, its rows merge into one entry that carries the most common genes and DNA. The V and J calls, along with clone size, are taken from TCRdb and not from the paper's own processing. The sample profile shows 150,000 or so distinct CDR3 sequences; around 32% of them were found once. Of the sample, about 5.5% falls within the top ten clones. Between the V and J ends, shortened by 4 bases and 4 bases respectively, the junction contains 17 bases. CDR1 SGHTA and CDR2 FQGTGA were looked up in the germline V gene. Reading from cysteine to phenylalanine, the CDR3 counts 17 amino acids. The retained sequence is limited to the CDR3, 51 bases, with the frame set at the first base.

The sample holds a few counts of this clonotype. Its recognized antigen is unknown. No base quality values were provided; no much bigger clone lies one nucleotide off. The V and J segments used are TRBV7-3 and TRBJ2-6, with a tentative D call of TRBD1 or TRBD2, each matching 5 bases. Material for sequencing was synovial fluid, either unsorted or a sorted T cell fraction (not recorded which). This TCR was sampled from a male donor with ankylosing spondylitis. The DNA reads TGTGCCAGCAGCTCTCGTCCCGGGGCGGCCGGGGCCAACGTCCTGACTTTC. Its translation is CASSSRPGAAGANVLTF.